The following is a TCR beta chain sequence with its context. Repertoires were generated with immunoSEQ multiplex PCR, while TCRdb's copy carries only in-frame clones and drops some. The data contain about 85,000 clones, 95% of them singletons. The record originates from a study of siplizumab effects on memory and regulatory T cells. Source material: CD8+ T cells sorted from blood. The clonotype was recovered from a human donor in good health.

The CDR3 is CAAGPTHSTDTQYF. CDR3 DNA: TGTGCCGCGGGGCCGACACATAGCACAGATACGCAGTATTTT. This sequence joins TRBV19 and TRBJ2-3; D perhaps matches TRBD2 (6 bases). The CDR3 runs 14 residues. Germline CDR1 reads LNHDA; CDR2 reads SQIVND (reference sequence). V lost 11 bases and J 0 bases, leaving 15 bases between the germline ends.